This T cell receptor beta chain emerged from a study of beta chain features in type 1 diabetes (dated by TCRdb to the late 2010s). Context from the whole study: No differences in mean age, gender distribution, total cell number or subset yield were found between patients and healthy donors. The study compared the TCRB repertoires of sorted circulating CD4+ T cell subsets in recently diagnosed type 1 diabetes patients with those in matched healthy donors. Naive and central memory subsets were obtained from all 30 or so donors, but regulatory and stem cell-like memory subsets were isolated from only 8 patients and roughly eight healthy donors. A total of roughly 100 million sorted cells were examined across all samples, and a strong correlation was observed between cell number per subset and RNA yield. Here is what the overall study found, with its caveats: At VDJ recombination sites, patients with type 1 diabetes made fewer insertions and deleted more nucleotides, a pattern implying thymic rearrangement abnormalities. Only small numbers of individuals were included in the HLA sub-analyses, which left unresolved whether HLA type had any influence on TCRB rearrangement. The naive, central memory and regulatory TCRB repertoires appeared to resemble one another more closely among patients than among healthy donors. Shorter templates might be favored by PCR, yet because patient and control samples were amplified and corrected together, any such skew would affect both groups equally. Because cDNA rather than genomic DNA was sequenced, highly expressing activated cells could have been over-represented, although no difference in activation and CD3 levels was found between groups. In all four CD4+ subsets, TCRB CDR3 length was moderately but significantly shorter in type 1 diabetes patients.

A single peripheral blood draw of about 116 mL on average was collected from each donor into heparinised tubes. A BD FACSAria II was used to sort naive, central memory, regulatory and stem cell-like memory CD4+ T cells with a panel that included CD45RO, CCR7, CD25, CD127, CD95 and CD27. Purity was above 95% for every sorted population. PBMCs were separated immediately by Lymphoprep density gradient centrifugation and were stained directly, without being cultured. Samples were stained and sorted in pairs, with one healthy donor and one patient per experiment, so that batch effects were minimized. The entire amount of isolated RNA was reverse transcribed using the High Capacity cDNA Reverse Transcription Kit, so the sequenced TCRB transcripts were expressed ones. Deep immunoSEQ sequencing was performed on naive, central memory and regulatory T cell samples, with an average of around 3.4 million total reads per sample. Sorted cells were lysed in RLT buffer and RNA was extracted with DNase-treated RNeasy Micro or Mini kits, depending on cell number. Each cell subset was processed on its own to prevent cross-contamination, while patient and healthy donor samples were processed together. The immunoSEQ multiplex PCR was used to amplify TCRB sequences from cDNA, generating 87-bp fragments that spanned the CDR3 region. The amplicons were sequenced using the Illumina HiSeq platform. Per the authors' processing: Synthetic template baselines were used to correct PCR bias computationally, reads within Hamming distance 2 were collapsed, and singletons that could not be merged were discarded. Reads were aligned against IMGT so that V, D and J genes, CDR3 length and insertions or deletions at six rearrangement sites could be assigned. Within each subset, clonotype counts were normalized to sorted cell number, and only after that were true diversity and Gini coefficients computed with the tcR R package. The overlap coefficient, calculated on TCRB nucleotide sequences, was used to measure repertoire sharing. As a proxy for the pre-selection repertoire, out-of-frame TCRB sequences from naive cells were analyzed. TCRdb mirrors the immuneACCESS table, restricted to in-frame sequences. Some clones are absent from its copies; in checked studies, under half trace to an unresolved V gene, and the reason for the others is unknown. D and trimming come from the DNA, and the V and J calls and clone size come from that table. The sample has 860,000 or so clones on record, roughly a sixth of them singletons. 0.02% to 0.025% of the sample belongs to the ten largest clones.

In this sample, this clone turned up a few times. Its antigen is not yet known. Per-base quality was not reported, and no clone a single base away is much larger than it. The receptor's source is a woman between 18 and 29 years old in good health. Sequencing was carried out using naive CD4+ T cells from blood. This specimen's cell subset or site label, interpreted: true naive CD4+ T cells.

The CDR3 region reads CASSSRVGSGDEQFF. The DNA reads as follows: TGTGCCAGCAGCTCCCGAGTAGGGTCGGGAGACGAGCAGTTCTTC. The sequence links TRBV7-3 to TRBJ2-1; the D segment could be TRBD2, given 6 matching bases. According to the germline V gene, CDR1 reads SGHTA and CDR2 reads FQGTGA. The CDR3 has 15 amino acids, counting the end cysteine and phenylalanine. Left in the record is the CDR3 DNA by itself, 45 bases read in frame from the first base. The V end loses 4 bases and the J end loses 10 bases, and a stretch of 20 bases separates them.